A selection of T cell receptor beta chains follows, all from one sample in a study of cytomegalovirus exposure and HLA in healthy donors. Profiled with immunoSEQ multiplex PCR; TCRdb holds only in-frame clones, not every one. The sample contains about 160,000 clones, around 88% of which appear only once. Source material: PBMCs. Source of these receptors: a woman aged 25 to 45 in good health and CMV-seronegative. CDR3s include the opening cysteine and the closing phenylalanine or tryptophan. D genes are given only for firm matches. A row's size may be missing; if present it is once, few, many or a size class.

TRBD1	TRBJ2-2	TRBV25-1	NA	TGTGCCAGCAGTGATACAGGGGGTAACGCAGTCACCGGGGAGCTGTTTTTT	CASSDTGGNAVTGELFF
NA	TRBJ2-7	TRBV6-1	few	TGTGCCAGCAGTGTTAGCTTGGTTGGTTCCTACGAGCAGTACTTC	CASSVSLVGSYEQYF
NA	TRBJ1-1	TRBV7-9	NA	TGTGCCACCTACCCCCCGGGACACGATGAAGCTTTCTTT	CATYPPGHDEAFF
TRBD2	TRBJ2-7	TRBV4-1	once	TGCGCCAGCAGCCGTCCTAGCGGGAGTTACGAGCAGTACTTC	CASSRPSGSYEQYF
TRBD1	TRBJ1-2	TRBV5-4	NA	TGTGCCAGCACCCCCGGTCTGCGGGGCACAGGGGGGTATGGCTACACCTTC	CASTPGLRGTGGYGYTF
NA	TRBJ1-5	TRBV27	NA	TGTGCCAGCAGTTTGGGAGGGAGCAATCAGCCCCAGCATTTT	CASSLGGSNQPQHF
NA	TRBJ2-3	TRBV5-1	NA	TGCGCCAGCAGCGTGGACAGTCCCACAGATACGCAGTATTTT	CASSVDSPTDTQYF
NA	TRBJ1-1	TRBV5-1	NA	TGCGCCAGCAGCTTGGACCTACTCTCTGCAGGGTCTGAAGCTTTCTTT	CASSLDLLSAGSEAFF
NA	TRBJ1-2	TRBV7-2	NA	TGTGCCAGCAGCTTAGACCCAGGCCCTAACTATGGCTACACCTTC	CASSLDPGPNYGYTF
NA	TRBJ2-5	TRBV25-1	NA	TGTGCCAGCAGCTTTGGGGCCGGAAAAGAGACCCAGTACTTC	CASSFGAGKETQYF
TRBD1	TRBJ1-2	TRBV28	NA	TGTGCCAGTCAGACTTCAGGGGGCGCGGGTGGCTACACCTTC	CASQTSGGAGGYTF
NA	TRBJ2-2	TRBV29-1	NA	TGCAGCGTTGCGGGTCTCGGGGAGCTGTTTTTT	CSVAGLGELFF
TRBD2	TRBJ2-7	TRBV4-3	few	TGCGCCAGCAGCCAAGATGCGGGGGGGCTTTACGAGCAGTACTTC	CASSQDAGGLYEQYF
NA	TRBJ2-2	TRBV5-8	once	TGTGCCAGCAGCTTTGTGGGGAGCGGCGGGGAGCTGTTTTTT	CASSFVGSGGELFF
NA	TRBJ1-3	TRBV6-1	NA	TGTGCCACCCGCCCGAGCCCCTCTGGAAACACCATATATTTT	CATRPSPSGNTIYF
TRBD1	TRBJ1-1	TRBV5-1	NA	TGCGCCAGCAGCCCGGGACAGTTTGAAGCTTTCTTT	CASSPGQFEAFF
TRBD1	TRBJ2-7	TRBV6-6	NA	TGTGCCAGCAGTTACGGACAGGGAGCCCTTTCCTACGAGCAGTACTTC	CASSYGQGALSYEQYF
NA	TRBJ2-7	TRBV4-1	NA	TGCGCCAGCAGCCAAGCCGGGGGGCAGGGCTACGAGCAGTACTTC	CASSQAGGQGYEQYF
NA	TRBJ1-1	TRBV5-1	NA	TGCGCCAGCAGCTTAACAGGGACCCACACTGAAGCTTTCTTT	CASSLTGTHTEAFF
NA	TRBJ1-4	TRBV6-5	NA	TGTGCCAGTTCACTGGGGAGGGGGGAACTGTTTTTT	CASSLGRGELFF
NA	TRBJ1-5	TRBV4-3	NA	TGCGCCAGCAGCCAAGATTTAACGGGGCAGCCCCAGCATTTT	CASSQDLTGQPQHF
NA	TRBJ1-2	TRBV7-2	once	TGTGCCAGCAGCTTGGGGCTAGCGGGGTTGGGCTATGGCTACACCTTC	CASSLGLAGLGYGYTF
NA	TRBJ2-7	TRBV5-5	NA	TGTGCCAGCAGCTTGGTGAGGGTGGTGTACTTC	CASSLVRVVYF
TRBD1	TRBJ2-3	TRBV5-6	NA	TGTGCCAGCAGCCACGGGACAGGGACTAGCACAGATACGCAGTATTTT	CASSHGTGTSTDTQYF
TRBD2	TRBJ2-7	TRBV18	NA	TGTGCCAGCTCACAAACTAGCGGGAGTGCGGCCGAGCAGTACTTC	CASSQTSGSAAEQYF
NA	TRBJ2-3	TRBV5-4	NA	TGTGCCAGCAGCTTCGGGGGTACTTCTAGCACAGATACGCAGTATTTT	CASSFGGTSSTDTQYF
TRBD1	TRBJ2-7	TRBV2	once	TGTGCCAGCAGGGAAGACAGGGGGCGAATCTACGAGCAGTACTTC	CASREDRGRIYEQYF
NA	TRBJ2-1	TRBV5-1	NA	TGCGCCAGCAGCACCGACATTCTCAATGAGCAGTTCTTC	CASSTDILNEQFF
TRBD2	TRBJ2-2	TRBV2	once	TGTGCCAGCAGTGAAGTAGCGGGGAGCACCGGGGAGCTGTTTTTT	CASSEVAGSTGELFF
NA	TRBJ2-2	TRBV5-1	NA	TGCGCCAGCAGCCTGGGGTGGCAGAACACCGGGGAGCTGTTTTTT	CASSLGWQNTGELFF
NA	TRBJ1-1	TRBV6-5	NA	TGTGCCAGCAGTTACGACAGGAAGGGCACTGAAGCTTTCTTT	CASSYDRKGTEAFF
NA	TRBJ2-3	TRBV19	NA	TGTGCCAGTAGTATTACTCGCACAGATACGCAGTATTTT	CASSITRTDTQYF
TRBD2	TRBJ2-5	TRBV5-1	NA	TGCGCCAGCAGCTTGGGGCCGGGAGGAGAGACCCAGTACTTC	CASSLGPGGETQYF
TRBD2	TRBJ2-7	TRBV5-1	NA	TGCGCCAGCAGCGTAGGACTAGCGGGAGGTCTCAACGAGCAGTACTTC	CASSVGLAGGLNEQYF
TRBD1	TRBJ2-1	TRBV9	NA	TGTGCCAGCAGCGCGGGGACAGGGGGCGACCCTGCCAGGTTCTTC	CASSAGTGGDPARFF
TRBD1	TRBJ2-7	TRBV27	once	TGTGCCAGCTCAAGGGGGGACAGGTGGTACGAGCAGTACTTC	CASSRGDRWYEQYF
NA	TRBJ2-2	TRBV5-1	NA	TGCGCCAGCACGCCCGCGTATAACACCGGGGAGCTGTTTTTT	CASTPAYNTGELFF
NA	TRBJ1-2	TRBV19	NA	TGTGCCAGTAGTCATCTACGAGGCAGGGGATATGGCTACACCTTC	CASSHLRGRGYGYTF
TRBD1	TRBJ1-1	TRBV11-2	NA	TGTGCCAGCAGGGGACAGACCAACACTGAAGCTTTCTTT	CASRGQTNTEAFF
NA	TRBJ1-1	TRBV19	few	TGTGCCAGTAGAACCGGACAACCGAACACTGAAGCTTTCTTT	CASRTGQPNTEAFF
NA	TRBJ2-5	TRBV7-6	NA	TGTGCCAGCAGCTTAACGCAGGGTATCGAGACCCAGTACTTC	CASSLTQGIETQYF
TRBD1	TRBJ2-5	TRBV19	NA	TGTGCCAGTAGCCCTGGGACAGCTGAAGAGACCCAGTACTTC	CASSPGTAEETQYF
NA	TRBJ1-2	TRBV6-5	NA	TGTGCCAGCATCCCAAGCAGACAGGCCTTCTATGGCTACACCTTC	CASIPSRQAFYGYTF
NA	TRBJ2-2	TRBV4-1	NA	TGCGCCAGCAGCCAAGAGGCGACAGCGGGCGGGGAGCTGTTTTTT	CASSQEATAGGELFF
NA	TRBJ1-2	TRBV6-6	NA	TGTGCCAGCAGCTCCGGGATGGGAAATTATGGCTACACCTTC	CASSSGMGNYGYTF
TRBD1	TRBJ1-1	TRBV28	once	TGTGCCAGCAGTTTGTCGACAGGGCATGCTGAAGCTTTCTTT	CASSLSTGHAEAFF
NA	TRBJ2-2	TRBV11-3	NA	TGTGCCAGCAGCTTATGGGGTTGGGAGAAATACACCGGGGAGCTGTTTTTT	CASSLWGWEKYTGELFF
NA	TRBJ1-1	TRBV25-1	NA	TGTGCCAGCAGTGAATGGAACGTGGAAGGGAGGAACACTGAAGCTTTCTTT	CASSEWNVEGRNTEAFF